This entry concerns a single TCR beta chain. Its target is not known. This sample was taken from a study of blood T cells in healthy people across ages. The study, taken as a whole, reports: CMV status of donors was not determined, possibly confounding expanded clonotype changes.

A J-beta primer mix and a sample-barcoded 5' primer were used in a second PCR of roughly 7 to 12 cycles. Every cDNA molecule carried a tag from a template-switch adaptor bearing 12 random nucleotides. TCRdb analysed the 5' RACE reads with MiXCR anew, one entry per CDR3 protein. The data hold some 1.5 million distinct CDR3 sequences, with 28% observed a single time. Approximately 9.1 milliliters was the volume of peripheral blood drawn from each donor. Input material: blood. The clonotype originates from a woman in her thirties in good health.

In DNA, the CDR3 is TGTGCCAGCAGCTCGGGACACCACAATCAGCCCCAGCATTTT. Translation: CASSSGHHNQPQHF. The J gene is TRBJ1-5, the V gene TRBV5-6; the D gene is possibly TRBD1 (6 bases). The CDR3 sequence is 14 residues long. V was trimmed by 3 bases and J by 3 bases, leaving 10 bases between them. Germline loops: CDR1 SGHDT, CDR2 YYEEEE.